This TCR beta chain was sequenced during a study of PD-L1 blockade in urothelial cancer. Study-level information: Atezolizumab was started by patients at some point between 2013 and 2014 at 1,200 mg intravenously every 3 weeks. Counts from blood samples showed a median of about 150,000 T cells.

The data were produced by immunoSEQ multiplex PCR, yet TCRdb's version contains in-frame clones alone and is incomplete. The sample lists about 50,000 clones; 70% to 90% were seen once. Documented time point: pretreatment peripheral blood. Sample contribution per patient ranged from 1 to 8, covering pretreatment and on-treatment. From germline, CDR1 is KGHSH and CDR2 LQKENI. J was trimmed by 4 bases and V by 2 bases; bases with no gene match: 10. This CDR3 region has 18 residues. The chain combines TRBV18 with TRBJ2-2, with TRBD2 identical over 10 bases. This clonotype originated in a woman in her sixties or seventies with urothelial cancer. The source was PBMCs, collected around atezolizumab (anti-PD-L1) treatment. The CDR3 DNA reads TGTGCCAGCTCACCAAGCCTAGCGGGAGTGGGGAGCACCGGGGAGCTGTTTTTT. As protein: CASSPSLAGVGSTGELFF.